The 32 T cell receptor beta chains below all came from one sample that was sequenced in a study of vaccination and CD4 T cells after COVID-19. Treatment in this sample: approximately nine-day PBMC culture with coronavirus spike peptide pools or control peptides (ViraFEST assay). Gathered ahead of the COVID-19 pandemic (2011-2018) were the CD4+ T cells of the unexposed donor. The Oncomine TCR Beta short-read assay was applied to DNA of cultured CD4+ T cells. TCRdb reanalysed the PCR reads using MiXCR and keeps one entry per CDR3 protein. This sample yields 8,500 to 9,000 distinct CDR3 sequences, of which 45% to 55% are seen a single time; approximately 11% belongs to the top ten. For these receptors, no antigen is known. The source material was CD4+ T cells from blood, cultured in vitro. The origin of the receptors is a human donor in good health.

The chain has TRBV4-3 and TRBJ1-5, with a possible D match to TRBD1 (5 bases). The V gene's germline CDR1 is LGHNA and CDR2 YSLEER. Trimming stripped 0 bases from V and 7 bases from J, with 16 bases between. The CDR3 contains 16 residues. CDR3 amino acids: CASSQEVGGRGQPQHF. DNA of the CDR3: TGCGCCAGCAGCCAAGAGGTGGGGGGAAGGGGCCAGCCCCAGCATTTT.

The CDR3 reads CASSLGGPYNSPLHF. DNA for the CDR3: TGCGCCAGCAGCTTGGGGGGGCCCTATAATTCACCCCTCCACTTT. This chain links TRBV5-1 with TRBJ1-6; a possible D gene is TRBD1 (6 bases). The germline gives CDR1 SGHRS, CDR2 YFSETQ. Trimming took 0 bases from V and 2 from J, leaving 6 bases between them. The CDR3 spans 15 residues.

The rearrangement links TRBV7-2 to TRBJ1-4, with D uncertain. There are 16 residues in the CDR3. The V and J ends lost 0 bases and 8 bases respectively, with 16 bases between them. Germline assignment: CDR1 SGHTA and CDR2 FQGNSA. CDR3 protein: CASSLAVGLRAEKLFF. In nucleotides, the CDR3 is TGTGCCAGCAGCTTAGCGGTCGGTTTAAGGGCCGAAAAACTGTTTTTT.

Judged by abundance, this clonotype is large. This chain links TRBV19 with TRBJ1-2, with TRBD1 identical over 8 bases. Germline assignment: CDR1 LNHDA and CDR2 SQIVND (reference sequence). V trimming: 4 bases; J trimming: 8 bases; junction bases outside the gene matches: 6. This CDR3 contains 13 residues. This chain's CDR3 is CASSTDGQGGYTF. For the CDR3, the DNA is TGTGCCAGTAGTACCGACGGACAGGGAGGCTACACCTTC.

The V gene is TRBV28, the J gene TRBJ2-5, with D maybe TRBD2 (5 bases). Looked up from germline, CDR1 is MDHEN and CDR2 is SYDVKM. This CDR3 region has 16 residues. Trimming removed 6 bases at V and 3 bases at J, with 20 bases between. The CDR3 nucleotides are TGTGCCAGCAGGACACCCCTGACTACAGTAAAAGAGACCCAGTACTTC. Translating it yields CASRTPLTTVKETQYF.

This clonotype occurred once. This chain uses TRBV28 with TRBJ1-1; no clear D. CDR3 length: 14 residues. The germline V gene encodes CDR1 MDHEN and CDR2 SYDVKM. The ends were cut back, 3 bases at V and 6 bases at J, with 14 bases in the middle. The CDR3: CASSFRRPGAEAFF. Here the CDR3 DNA reads TGTGCCAGCAGTTTCAGACGGCCTGGGGCTGAAGCTTTCTTT.

This clonotype was counted a few times. This chain joins TRBV27 and TRBJ2-7; D may be TRBD1 (5 bases). V lost 4 bases to trimming and J lost 4 bases, with 11 bases between them. Germline V CDR1 and CDR2: MNHEY, SMNVEV (reference sequence). The CDR3 is 13 amino acids. The DNA of the CDR3 is TGTGCCAGCAGTTGGCAGGGTATGTACGAGCAGTACTTC. This gives the protein CASSWQGMYEQYF.

The chain couples TRBV6-1 to TRBJ1-6; 8 nucleotides align to TRBD1. The J segment lost 6 bases and the V segment lost 11 bases, leaving 9 bases of the junction unmatched. Germline CDR1 MNHNS, CDR2 SASEGT. The CDR3 has 14 amino acids. The CDR3 spells CAARQGSFNSPLHF. The DNA of the CDR3 is TGTGCCGCCAGACAGGGGTCTTTTAATTCACCCCTCCACTTT.

This clonotype is a singleton in its sample. The CDR3 sequence is CASSPKWGGAAYEQYF. The CDR3 DNA sequence: TGTGCCAGTAGCCCTAAGTGGGGGGGCGCGGCTTACGAGCAGTACTTC. V and J are TRBV19 and TRBJ2-7, with a possible D match to TRBD2 (7 bases). The V gene's germline CDR1 is LNHDA and CDR2 SQIVND (reference sequence). The CDR3 is 16 amino acids. V dropped 6 bases and J dropped 4 bases, with 22 bases sitting between them.

This clonotype was detected a few times. This chain connects TRBV7-2 to TRBJ1-2; D not resolved. The CDR3 runs 14 residues. CDR1 is SGHTA, CDR2 FQGNSA, per germline. The V end lost 3 bases, the J end lost 2 bases, and 10 bases lay between the germline ends. Written as DNA, the CDR3 is TGTGCCAGCAGCTTTTCCGGCAGAAACTATGGCTACACCTTC. This encodes CASSFSGRNYGYTF. Full variable domain (outside the CDR3, taken from reference TRBV7-2 and TRBJ1-2): GAGVSQSPSNKVTEKGKDVELRCDPISGHTALYWYRQSLGQGLEFLIYFQGNSAPDKSGLPSDRFSAERTGGSVSTLTIQRTQQEDSAVYLCASSFSGRNYGYTFGSGTRLTVV.

In its sample, this clonotype was seen a few times. The chain joins TRBV27 to TRBJ1-2, with 7 bases that match TRBD1. Looked up from germline, CDR1 is MNHEY and CDR2 is SMNVEV (reference sequence). This CDR3 has 17 residues. V lost 0 bases and J lost 3; bases outside the gene matches: 10. CDR3 in DNA: TGTGCCAGCAGTTTATCTTCGGGACAGAGTATCTACTATGGCTACACCTTC. It codes for CASSLSSGQSIYYGYTF.

This clonotype was counted only a few times. The chain uses TRBV7-9 and TRBJ1-3; D is uncertain. The CDR3 loop spans 14 amino acids. Trimming removed 3 bases at V and 3 bases at J, with 9 bases between. The germline V gene encodes CDR1 SEHNR and CDR2 FQNEAQ (reference sequence). CDR3 in DNA: TGTGCCAGCAGCTTCTTGGTTAGTGGAAACACCATATATTTT. It translates to CASSFLVSGNTIYF.

This chain links TRBV7-2 with TRBJ2-3, with D perhaps matching TRBD2 (6 bases). The CDR3 contains 14 residues. V was shortened by 1 base and J by 5 bases, with 10 bases between the two germline ends. CDR1 is SGHTA and CDR2 is FQGNSA in the germline V gene. The CDR3 DNA is TGTGCCAGCAGCTTAGTGGGAGGTTTAGATACGCAGTATTTT. Its translation: CASSLVGGLDTQYF.

This clonotype was detected once. The CDR3 DNA reads as TGTGCCAGCATCCTACAGGGCTTGAACACTGAAGCTTTCTTT. Its protein is CASILQGLNTEAFF. This chain uses TRBV7-2 with TRBJ1-1; D possibly corresponds to TRBD1 (6 bases). Between the trimmed V and J ends, which lost 7 bases and 0 bases, there was a span of 12 bases. The CDR3 extends over 14 amino acids. The germline gives CDR1 SGHTA, CDR2 FQGNSA.

DNA for the CDR3: TGTGCCAGTAGTACCCAGACAGGTATGAACACTGAAGCTTTCTTT. This sequence encodes CASSTQTGMNTEAFF. The V call is TRBV19, the J call TRBJ1-1; D perhaps matches TRBD1 (6 bases). From germline, CDR1 is LNHDA and CDR2 SQIVND (reference sequence). Deletions cut 4 bases from V and 0 bases from J, with 12 bases between. The CDR3 contains 15 residues.

This chain connects TRBV6-1 to TRBJ2-6; D is ambiguous. The CDR3 contains 13 residues. Trimming cost V 6 bases and J 4 bases, with 7 bases left between them. Germline loops: CDR1 MNHNS, CDR2 SASEGT. The CDR3 nucleotides are TGTGCCAGCAGCTCGTCCGGGGCCAACGTCCTGACTTTC. Residues: CASSSSGANVLTF.

J is TRBJ2-1 and V is TRBV7-2; TRBD2 might be the D (6 bases). This CDR3 comprises 12 residues. Germline CDR1 and CDR2: SGHTA and FQGNSA. V shed 10 bases and J shed 5 bases, with 12 bases lying between them. For the CDR3, the DNA is TGTGCCACGGAGGGGTCAAACAATGAGCAGTTCTTC. As protein: CATEGSNNEQFF.

This clonotype was detected only a few times. The chain recombines TRBV10-2 with TRBJ2-3; 7 nucleotides agree with TRBD2. The germline gives CDR1 WSHSY, CDR2 SAAADI. This CDR3 is 13 amino acids long. Trimming took 6 bases from V and 5 from J; bases not matched to a gene: 5. The CDR3 region is CASRAGWVDTQYF. The CDR3 DNA reads as TGCGCCAGCAGAGCGGGGTGGGTAGATACGCAGTATTTT.

The chain employs TRBV20-1 and TRBJ1-1; D is possibly TRBD1 (5 bases). The CDR3 contains 14 residues. CDR1 DFQATT and CDR2 SNEGSKA come from the germline V gene (reference sequence). V lost 5 bases, J lost 1 base, and 14 bases lay in between. Here the CDR3 reads CSAPWQGGNTEAFF. The CDR3 DNA reads TGCAGTGCTCCTTGGCAGGGAGGGAACACTGAAGCTTTCTTT.

This clonotype has a handful of counts. This chain connects TRBV29-1 to TRBJ1-5, with no clear D. V gave up 5 bases and J gave up 6 bases, with 17 bases separating them. This CDR3 region has 14 residues. CDR1 is SQVTM, CDR2 ANQGSEA, per germline. The CDR3 DNA reads TGCAGCGTTCGTTCCACCGGGGTCGGTCAGCCCCAGCATTTT. Amino acid sequence: CSVRSTGVGQPQHF.

The rearrangement joins TRBV19 to TRBJ1-2; D possibly corresponds to TRBD1 (6 bases). Germline CDR1 LNHDA, CDR2 SQIVND (reference sequence). V lost 7 bases and J 0 bases, leaving 18 bases between the germline ends. This CDR3 contains 16 residues. The DNA of the CDR3 is TGTGCCAGTATGGGGGGAGGACAGACTACTAACTATGGCTACACCTTC. It translates to CASMGGGQTTNYGYTF. Full variable domain (outside the CDR3, taken from reference TRBV19 and TRBJ1-2): DGGITQSPKYLFRKEGQNVTLSCEQNLNHDAMYWYRQDPGQGLRLIYYSQIVNDFQKGDIAEGYSVSREKKESFPLTVTSAQKNPTAFYLCASMGGGQTTNYGYTFGSGTRLTVV.

This clonotype was detected only a few times. The chain links TRBV15 to TRBJ2-2; a weak D match, TRBD1 (6 bases). The CDR3 sequence is 13 residues long. The ends were cut back, 7 bases at V and 3 bases at J, with 9 bases in the middle. Germline CDR1 is LNHNV and CDR2 is YYDKDF (reference sequence). CDR3 sequence: CATTDSHTGELFF. As DNA, the CDR3 is TGTGCCACCACGGACAGTCACACCGGGGAGCTGTTTTTT.

This chain links TRBV7-9 with TRBJ2-2; 8 nucleotides align to TRBD1. Germline CDR1 and CDR2: SEHNR and FQNEAQ (reference sequence). This CDR3 is built from 16 residues. J lost 1 base, V lost 4 bases, and 5 bases had no gene match. The CDR3 reads CASSSPGQGNTGELFF. In DNA form, the CDR3 reads TGTGCCAGCAGCTCACCAGGACAGGGGAACACCGGGGAGCTGTTTTTT. The variable domain in full, with the rest retrieved from reference TRBV7-9 and TRBJ2-2, is DTGVSQNPRHKITKRGQNVTFRCDPISEHNRLYWYRQTLGQGPEFLTYFQNEAQLEKSRLLSDRFSAERPKGSFSTLEIQRTEQGDSAMYLCASSSPGQGNTGELFFGEGSRLTVL.

The chain recombines TRBV2 with TRBJ1-2, with TRBD1 matching over 7 bases. This CDR3 contains 13 residues. Germline V gene data show CDR1 as SNHLY and CDR2 as FYNNEI. V shed 8 bases, J shed 7 bases, and the junction held 10 bases outside the gene matches. CDR3 sequence reads: CASYRQGISGYTF. DNA of the CDR3: TGTGCCAGCTACCGACAGGGTATCTCTGGCTACACCTTC.

The chain links TRBV15 to TRBJ1-1; 8 bases fit TRBD1. The CDR3 has 14 amino acids. The germline V gene encodes CDR1 LNHNV and CDR2 YYDKDF (reference sequence). V dropped 1 base and J dropped 5; count of bases not matched to a gene: 3. Here the CDR3 DNA reads TGTGCCACCAGCAGAGCAGGGGGCAAAACTGAAGCTTTCTTT. Its translation: CATSRAGGKTEAFF. Using reference TRBV15 and TRBJ1-1 for the parts outside the CDR3, the full variable domain is DAMVIQNPRYQVTQFGKPVTLSCSQTLNHNVMYWYQQKSSQAPKLLFHYYDKDFNNEADTPDNFQSRRPNTSFCFLDIRSPGLGDTAMYLCATSRAGGKTEAFFGQGTRLTVV.

In this sample, this clonotype turned up a few times. The chain employs TRBV10-3 and TRBJ2-1; D possibly corresponds to TRBD2 (6 bases). This CDR3 comprises 14 residues. Trimming removed 10 bases at V and 9 bases at J, with 22 bases between. Germline CDR1 is ENHRY and CDR2 is SYGVKD. The CDR3 DNA follows: TGTGCCACCAACCCAGGAGGGAAGGGGCTTGAGCAGTTCTTC. This encodes CATNPGGKGLEQFF.

This clonotype has only a few counts. The rearrangement links TRBV6-1 to TRBJ1-5, with a tentative D call TRBD1 (5 bases). CDR3 length: 17 amino acids. The germline V and J ends were trimmed by 7 bases and 5 bases, with 24 bases remaining between them. The germline gives CDR1 MNHNS, CDR2 SASEGT. CDR3: CASTVSVGGARDQPQHF. For the CDR3, the DNA is TGTGCCAGCACCGTTTCGGTTGGAGGGGCACGCGATCAGCCCCAGCATTTT.

With respect to this clonotype: At one end, the junction sequence differs from germline, possibly due to a read error. CDR3 in DNA: TGCAGTGCTAGGGGTTCCCGGATGAACACTGAAGCTCTCTTT. It yields the protein CSARGSRMNTEALF. This chain connects TRBV20-1 to TRBJ1-1; D not certain. The CDR3 length is 14 residues. CDR1 is DFQATT and CDR2 is SNEGSKA in the germline V gene (reference sequence).

The rearrangement uses TRBV6-2 or TRBV6-3 and TRBJ2-3, with 7 bases that match TRBD2. CDR1 is MNHEY and CDR2 is SVGEGT in the germline V gene. CDR3 length: 15 residues. V shed 6 bases, J shed 0 bases, and the junction held 6 bases outside the gene matches. CDR3 loop: CASSLGGGSTDTQYF. DNA of the CDR3: TGTGCCAGCAGCCTGGGGGGGGGGAGCACAGATACGCAGTATTTT.

This sequence joins TRBV19 and TRBJ1-1; TRBD1 might be the D (6 bases). Germline V gives CDR1 LNHDA, CDR2 SQIVND (reference sequence). The V gene lost 3 bases and the J gene lost 3 bases, with 17 bases spanning the gap. The CDR3 is 16 amino acids. The CDR3 bases are TGTGCCAGTAGTATCAAGAGGGGGTTGGGCGACACTGAAGCTTTCTTT. Its protein is CASSIKRGLGDTEAFF.

V and J are TRBV7-9 and TRBJ2-7; a weak D match, TRBD1 (5 bases). V lost 4 bases, J lost 3 bases, and 10 bases lay in between. The CDR3 runs to 13 residues. CDR1 and CDR2 from the germline V gene are SEHNR and FQNEAQ (reference sequence). CDR3 residues: CASSSMGLYEQYF. In DNA form, the CDR3 reads TGTGCCAGCAGCTCCATGGGGCTCTACGAGCAGTACTTC.

The chain combines TRBV28 with TRBJ2-5, with a weak D call TRBD1 (5 bases). Trimming pared 3 bases from V and 4 bases from J, leaving 6 bases between. Germline V CDR1 and CDR2: MDHEN, SYDVKM. The CDR3 spans 12 residues. This chain's CDR3 is CASSFRGETQYF. For the CDR3, the DNA is TGTGCCAGCAGTTTTAGGGGAGAGACCCAGTACTTC.